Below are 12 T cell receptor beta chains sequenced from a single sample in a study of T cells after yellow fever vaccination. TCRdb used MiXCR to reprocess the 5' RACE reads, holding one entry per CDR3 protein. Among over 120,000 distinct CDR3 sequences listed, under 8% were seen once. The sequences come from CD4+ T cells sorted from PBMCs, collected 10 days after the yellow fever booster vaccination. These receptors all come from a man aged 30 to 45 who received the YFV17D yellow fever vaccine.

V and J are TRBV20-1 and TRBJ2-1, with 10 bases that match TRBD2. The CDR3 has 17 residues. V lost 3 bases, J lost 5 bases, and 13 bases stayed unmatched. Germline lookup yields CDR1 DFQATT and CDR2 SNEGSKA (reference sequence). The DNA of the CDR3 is TGCAGTGCTAGGCGGCTAGCGGGAGCTTCCTCTCACAATGAGCAGTTCTTC. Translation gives CSARRLAGASSHNEQFF.

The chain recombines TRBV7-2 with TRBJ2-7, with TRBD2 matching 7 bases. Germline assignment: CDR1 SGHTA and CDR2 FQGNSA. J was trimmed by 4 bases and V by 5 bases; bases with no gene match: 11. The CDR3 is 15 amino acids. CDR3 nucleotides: TGTGCCAGCAGCCCCTGGACTGGCGGGAGTTACGAGCAGTACTTC. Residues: CASSPWTGGSYEQYF. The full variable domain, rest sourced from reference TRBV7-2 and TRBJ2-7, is GAGVSQSPSNKVTEKGKDVELRCDPISGHTALYWYRQSLGQGLEFLIYFQGNSAPDKSGLPSDRFSAERTGGSVSTLTIQRTQQEDSAVYLCASSPWTGGSYEQYFGPGTRLTVT.

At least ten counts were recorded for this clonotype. For the CDR3, the DNA is TGTGCCAGCAGCAGGGCGGCCTACGAGCAGTACTTC. Its protein is CASSRAAYEQYF. The gene calls are TRBV5-6 and TRBJ2-7; D unresolved. V was shortened by 4 bases and J by 2 bases, with 7 bases between the two germline ends. Germline V gene lookup returns CDR1 SGHDT and CDR2 YYEEEE. The CDR3 has 12 residues.

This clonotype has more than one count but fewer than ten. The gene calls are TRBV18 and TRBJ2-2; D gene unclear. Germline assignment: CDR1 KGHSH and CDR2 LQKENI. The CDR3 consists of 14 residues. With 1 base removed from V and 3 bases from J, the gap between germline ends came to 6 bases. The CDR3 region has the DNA TGTGCCAGCTCACCACTCGCATACACCGGGGAGCTGTTTTTT. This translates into CASSPLAYTGELFF.

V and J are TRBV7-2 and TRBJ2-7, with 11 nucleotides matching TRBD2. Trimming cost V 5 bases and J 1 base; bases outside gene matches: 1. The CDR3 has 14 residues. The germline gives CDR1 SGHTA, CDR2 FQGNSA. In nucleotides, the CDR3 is TGTGCCAGCAGCACTAGCGGGAGATCCTACGAGCAGTACTTC. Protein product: CASSTSGRSYEQYF.

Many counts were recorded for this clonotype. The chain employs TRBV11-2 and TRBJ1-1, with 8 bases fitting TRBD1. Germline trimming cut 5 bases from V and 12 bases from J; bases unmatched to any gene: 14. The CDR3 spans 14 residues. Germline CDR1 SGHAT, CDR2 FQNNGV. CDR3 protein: CASSVPGTGAGTFF. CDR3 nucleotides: TGTGCCAGCAGCGTCCCCGGGACAGGAGCTGGAACTTTCTTT.

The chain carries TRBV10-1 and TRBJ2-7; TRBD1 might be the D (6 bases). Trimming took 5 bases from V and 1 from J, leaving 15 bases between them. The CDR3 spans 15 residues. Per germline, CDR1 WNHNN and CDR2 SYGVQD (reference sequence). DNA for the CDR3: TGCGCCAGCAGTAGGGGGTTCGGGGCGTCCTACGAGCAGTACTTC. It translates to CASSRGFGASYEQYF.

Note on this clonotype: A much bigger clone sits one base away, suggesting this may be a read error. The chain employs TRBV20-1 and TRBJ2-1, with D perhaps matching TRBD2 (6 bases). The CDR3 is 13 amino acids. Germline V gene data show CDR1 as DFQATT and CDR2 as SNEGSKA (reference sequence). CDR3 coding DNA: TGCTGTGCTAGAGTGGAGGGGAGCAATGAGCAGTTCTTC. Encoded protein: CCARVEGSNEQFF.

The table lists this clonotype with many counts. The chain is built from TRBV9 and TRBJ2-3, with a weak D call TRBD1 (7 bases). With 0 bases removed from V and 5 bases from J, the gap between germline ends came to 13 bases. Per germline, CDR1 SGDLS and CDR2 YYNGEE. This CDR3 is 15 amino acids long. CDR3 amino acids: CASSVAGGPVDTQYF. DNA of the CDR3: TGTGCCAGCAGCGTAGCAGGGGGGCCGGTAGATACGCAGTATTTT.

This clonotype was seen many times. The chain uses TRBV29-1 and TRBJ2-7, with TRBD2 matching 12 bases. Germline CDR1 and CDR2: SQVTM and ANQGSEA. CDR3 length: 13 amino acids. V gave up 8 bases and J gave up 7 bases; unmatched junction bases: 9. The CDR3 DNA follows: TGCAGCACGCGGACTAGCGGGACGGGGGAGCAGTACTTC. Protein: CSTRTSGTGEQYF.

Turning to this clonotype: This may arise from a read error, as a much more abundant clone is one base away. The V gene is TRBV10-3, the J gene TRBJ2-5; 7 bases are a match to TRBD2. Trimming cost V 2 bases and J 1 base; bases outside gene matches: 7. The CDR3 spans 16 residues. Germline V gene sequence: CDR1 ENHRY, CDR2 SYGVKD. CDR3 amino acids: CAISEGRERGQETQYF. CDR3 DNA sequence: TGTGCCATCAGTGAGGGGAGGGAAAGGGGCCAAGAGACCCAGTACTTC.

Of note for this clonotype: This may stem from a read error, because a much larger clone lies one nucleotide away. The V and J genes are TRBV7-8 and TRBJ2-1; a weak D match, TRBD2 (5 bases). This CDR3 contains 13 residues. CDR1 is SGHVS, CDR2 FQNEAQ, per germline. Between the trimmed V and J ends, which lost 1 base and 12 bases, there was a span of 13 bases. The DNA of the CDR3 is TGTGCCAGCAGCTTAGGGACCAGACGGGGGCAGTTCTTC. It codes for CASSLGTRRGQFF. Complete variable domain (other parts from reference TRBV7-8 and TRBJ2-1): GAGVSQSPRYKVAKRGQDVALRCDPISGHVSLFWYQQALGQGPEFLTYFQNEAQLDKSGLPSDRFFAERPEGSVSTLKIQRTQQEDSAVYLCASSLGTRRGQFFGPGTRLTVL.